The 15 T cell receptor beta chains reported below all come from one sample, sequenced in a study of cytomegalovirus exposure and HLA in healthy donors. PCR was performed using 60 Vbeta and 13 Jbeta primers. Data came from immunoSEQ multiplex PCR; TCRdb stores just in-frame clones and leaves some out. The sample gives about 130,000 clones, about 68% of which show up once; less than 4% is in the top ten. The sample comprised PBMCs. The receptors shown here come from a man aged 40-50 years in good health and CMV-seropositive.

Only a few counts were recorded for this clone. V is TRBV12-5 and J is TRBJ1-2; D is uncertain. The CDR3 covers 14 residues. Germline V gene lookup returns CDR1 LGHNT and CDR2 FRNRAP. With 3 bases removed from V and 0 bases from J, the gap between germline ends came to 8 bases. For the CDR3, the DNA is TGTGCTAGTGGTTTCGACACGTCTAACTATGGCTACACCTTC. Amino acid sequence: CASGFDTSNYGYTF.

The chain carries TRBV7-7 and TRBJ2-1; TRBD1 is a possible D gene (5 bases). Per germline, CDR1 SSHAT and CDR2 FNYEAQ (reference sequence). The CDR3 has 17 amino acids. The V gene lost 3 bases and the J gene lost 8 bases, with 23 bases spanning the gap. CDR3 sequence reads: CASSLVQGRQGRDEQFF. The CDR3 DNA is TGTGCCAGCAGCTTGGTTCAAGGACGCCAGGGTCGGGATGAGCAGTTCTTC.

This chain links TRBV28 with TRBJ2-5, with D maybe TRBD2 (5 bases). The CDR3 contains 12 residues. Germline CDR1 reads MDHEN; CDR2 reads SYDVKM. The V end lost 7 bases, the J end lost 7 bases, and 13 bases lay between the germline ends. The CDR3 DNA follows: TGTGCCAGCACCGGGATCGCCGGGACCCAGTACTTC. Encoded protein: CASTGIAGTQYF.

This clone was detected a few times. The chain joins TRBV19 to TRBJ2-5, with 7 positions matching TRBD1. The CDR3 runs to 14 residues. J was trimmed by 0 bases and V by 4 bases; bases with no gene match: 2. Germline CDR1 reads LNHDA; CDR2 reads SQIVND (reference sequence). The CDR3: CASSTTGDQETQYF. The CDR3 nucleotides read TGTGCCAGTAGTACCACAGGGGACCAAGAGACCCAGTACTTC.

The chain has TRBV15 and TRBJ1-5; TRBD1 aligns across 7 bases. The CDR3 loop spans 16 amino acids. The trim removed 9 bases at V and 6 bases at J, leaving 17 bases unmatched. The germline V gene encodes CDR1 LNHNV and CDR2 YYDKDF (reference sequence). CDR3 sequence (DNA): TGTGCCACTAGGGACAGCCCGGGGGTAGGATTTCAGCCCCAGCATTTT. This translates into CATRDSPGVGFQPQHF. Complete variable domain (other parts from reference TRBV15 and TRBJ1-5): DAMVIQNPRYQVTQFGKPVTLSCSQTLNHNVMYWYQQKSSQAPKLLFHYYDKDFNNEADTPDNFQSRRPNTSFCFLDIRSPGLGDTAMYLCATRDSPGVGFQPQHFGDGTRLSIL.

J is TRBJ1-1 and V is TRBV10-2; D unclear. The germline V gene has CDR1 WSHSY and CDR2 SAAADI. Deletions cut 3 bases from V and 7 bases from J, with 12 bases between. The CDR3 sequence is 13 residues long. The CDR3 spells CASSETREGEAFF. Here the CDR3 DNA reads TGCGCCAGCAGTGAAACCCGGGAAGGTGAAGCTTTCTTT.

The sample holds one count of this clone. The chain recombines TRBV6-6 with TRBJ2-7, with 12 bases matching TRBD1. With V trimmed by 6 bases and J by 4 bases, 7 bases remained unmatched. Germline CDR1 is MNHNY and CDR2 is SVGAGI (reference sequence). The CDR3 covers 15 residues. CDR3 sequence reads: CASRLPGQGAYEQYF. The CDR3 region has the DNA TGTGCCAGCAGGCTACCGGGACAGGGGGCTTACGAGCAGTACTTC.

There are a few counts of this clone. V is TRBV10-2 and J is TRBJ2-1, with 13 bases fitting TRBD2. CDR3 length: 18 amino acids. Germline V gene lookup returns CDR1 WSHSY and CDR2 SAAADI. The V and J ends lost 7 bases and 2 bases, in that order; junction bases with no gene match: 11. The CDR3 sequence is CASTDRLAGGRTYNEQFF. The CDR3 DNA sequence: TGCGCCAGCACTGACCGACTAGCGGGGGGAAGAACCTACAATGAGCAGTTCTTC.

The rearrangement links TRBV4-1 to TRBJ1-2; D perhaps matches TRBD1 (5 bases). Per the germline V gene, CDR1 is MGHRA and CDR2 is YSYEKL. V lost 0 bases to trimming and J lost 6 bases, with 11 bases between them. The CDR3 contains 14 residues. CDR3 coding DNA: TGCGCCAGCAGCCAAGATGGGGGGACCCATGGCTACACCTTC. Translating gives CASSQDGGTHGYTF.

The rearrangement uses TRBV19 and TRBJ2-2, with TRBD1 identical over 7 bases. Unmatched junction bases numbered 9, after V lost 11 bases and J lost 3 bases. This CDR3 comprises 14 residues. Germline values: CDR1 LNHDA, CDR2 SQIVND (reference sequence). The CDR3: CASRQGSDTGELFF. The DNA of the CDR3 is TGTGCCTCTCGACAGGGAAGCGACACCGGGGAGCTGTTTTTT.

The chain has TRBV6-6 and TRBJ2-2, with 7 positions matching TRBD1. Losses at the gene ends were 5 bases for V and 4 bases for J; bases not matched to a gene: 7. Germline CDR1 MNHNY, CDR2 SVGAGI (reference sequence). This CDR3 has 15 amino acids. DNA for the CDR3: TGTGCCAGCAGTGAGACAGGGAGAGGCACCGGGGAGCTGTTTTTT. This sequence encodes CASSETGRGTGELFF.

The chain has TRBV19 and TRBJ2-4; 7 nucleotides match TRBD1. V was clipped by 3 bases and J by 8 bases; unmatched bases: 13. The germline CDR1 and CDR2 sequences are LNHDA and SQIVND (reference sequence). This CDR3 spans 16 amino acids. The CDR3 loop reads CASSIDRVTGKDIQYF. CDR3 sequence (DNA): TGTGCCAGTAGTATTGACAGGGTAACTGGTAAGGACATTCAGTACTTC.

The V and J genes are TRBV6-5 and TRBJ2-2; 8 bases are a match to TRBD1. This CDR3 region has 16 residues. The trim removed 4 bases at V and 0 bases at J, leaving 4 bases unmatched. The germline CDR1 and CDR2 sequences are MNHEY and SVGAGI. CDR3 coding DNA: TGTGCCAGCAGTTGGGACAGGAGCCCGAACACCGGGGAGCTGTTTTTT. This sequence encodes CASSWDRSPNTGELFF.

The chain is built from TRBV12-5 and TRBJ2-4; D may be TRBD1 (5 bases). CDR3 size: 15 residues. In germline, CDR1 is LGHNT, CDR2 FRNRAP. V was cut by 5 bases and J by 0 bases, with 11 bases left in between. CDR3 DNA sequence: TGTGCTAGTGGTAACCCCCAGGGAGCCAAAAACATTCAGTACTTC. Protein: CASGNPQGAKNIQYF.

The chain has TRBV4-1 and TRBJ2-2, with 9 bases lining up with TRBD2. The V segment lost 1 base and the J segment 5 bases; nucleotides outside the gene matches: 8. Germline lookup yields CDR1 MGHRA and CDR2 YSYEKL. The length of the CDR3 is 17 residues. The CDR3 DNA is TGCGCCAGCAGCCAAGCCTCACCGGGACTAGCAACCGGGGAGCTGTTTTTT. Translated, it gives CASSQASPGLATGELFF.